The source of this T cell receptor (beta chain) is a study of cytomegalovirus exposure and HLA in healthy donors. Overall study context: In a previous analysis, some 110 million unique TCR beta sequences were found from 150 million to 200 million T cells. Study-level results: Later on, a genetic analysis was performed. It linked a missense variant in DCLRE1C with V- and J-gene trimming of TCR beta. In a later analysis, several top co-occurrence clusters appeared linked to parvovirus B19, influenza, CMV and Epstein-Barr virus.

This PCR relied on a set of 60 Vbeta primers and 13 Jbeta primers. Profiling relied on immunoSEQ multiplex PCR, and the TCRdb table lists in-frame clones only, not all of them. The table shows 100,000 to 150,000 clones, with 79% occurring only once. A word on this clone: Its antigen is as yet unknown.

Source material: PBMCs. This receptor was identified in a young man in good health and CMV-seronegative.

CDR3 DNA: TGTGCCAGCGGACGCAGGGGGGAAGAGCAGTACTTC. It is translated as CASGRRGEEQYF. The rearrangement links TRBV25-1 to TRBJ2-7, with D perhaps matching TRBD1 (7 bases). Germline V gene lookup returns CDR1 MGHDK and CDR2 SYGVNS. The CDR3 spans 12 residues. Trimming pared 8 bases from V and 7 bases from J, leaving 15 bases between.